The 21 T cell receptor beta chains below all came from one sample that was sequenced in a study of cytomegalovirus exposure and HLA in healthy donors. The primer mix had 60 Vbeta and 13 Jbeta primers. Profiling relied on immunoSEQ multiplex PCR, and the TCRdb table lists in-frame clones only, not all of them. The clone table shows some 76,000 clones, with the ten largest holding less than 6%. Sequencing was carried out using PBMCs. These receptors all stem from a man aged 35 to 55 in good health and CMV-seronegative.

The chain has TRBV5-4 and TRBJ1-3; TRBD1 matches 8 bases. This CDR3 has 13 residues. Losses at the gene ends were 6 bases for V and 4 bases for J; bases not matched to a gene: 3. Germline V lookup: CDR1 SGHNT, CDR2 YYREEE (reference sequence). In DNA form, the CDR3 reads TGTGCCAGCAACACAGGGGGAGGAAACACCATATATTTT. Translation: CASNTGGGNTIYF.

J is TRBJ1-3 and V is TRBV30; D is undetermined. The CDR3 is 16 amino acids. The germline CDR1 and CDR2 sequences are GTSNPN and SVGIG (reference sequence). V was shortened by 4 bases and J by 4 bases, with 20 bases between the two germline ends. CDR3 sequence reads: CAWKLPGRIFGNTIYF. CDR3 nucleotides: TGTGCCTGGAAACTCCCTGGCAGGATTTTCGGAAACACCATATATTTT.

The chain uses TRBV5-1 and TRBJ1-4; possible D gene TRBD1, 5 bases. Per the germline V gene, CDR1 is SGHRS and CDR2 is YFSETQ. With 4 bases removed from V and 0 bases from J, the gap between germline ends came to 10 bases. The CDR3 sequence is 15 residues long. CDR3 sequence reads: CASSMDTATNEKLFF. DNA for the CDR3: TGCGCCAGCAGCATGGACACCGCAACTAATGAAAAACTGTTTTTT.

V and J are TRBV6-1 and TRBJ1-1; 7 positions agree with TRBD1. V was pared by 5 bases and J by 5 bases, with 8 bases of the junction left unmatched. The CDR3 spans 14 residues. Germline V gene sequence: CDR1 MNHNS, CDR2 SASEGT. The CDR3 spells CASSPSGGRTEAFF. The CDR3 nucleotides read TGTGCCAGCAGTCCTTCAGGGGGGCGGACTGAAGCTTTCTTT.

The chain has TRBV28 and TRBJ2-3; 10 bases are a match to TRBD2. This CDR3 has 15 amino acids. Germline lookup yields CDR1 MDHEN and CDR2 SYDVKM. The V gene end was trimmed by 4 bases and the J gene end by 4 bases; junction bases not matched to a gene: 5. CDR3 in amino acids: CASSSAAGGADTQYF. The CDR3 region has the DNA TGTGCCAGCAGTTCTGCAGCGGGAGGGGCAGATACGCAGTATTTT.

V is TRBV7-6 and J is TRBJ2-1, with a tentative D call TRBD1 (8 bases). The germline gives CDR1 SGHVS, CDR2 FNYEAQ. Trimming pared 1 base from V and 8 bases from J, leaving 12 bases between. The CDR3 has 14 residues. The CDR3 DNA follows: TGTGCCAGCAGCTTAGTACAGGGGGGGCATGAGCAGTTCTTC. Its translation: CASSLVQGGHEQFF.

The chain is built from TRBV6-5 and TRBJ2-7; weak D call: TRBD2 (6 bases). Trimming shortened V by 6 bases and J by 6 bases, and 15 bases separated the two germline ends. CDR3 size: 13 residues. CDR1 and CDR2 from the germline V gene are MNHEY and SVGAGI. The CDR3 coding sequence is TGTGCCAGCAGACAACATGGCGGGGTCGAGCAGTACTTC. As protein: CASRQHGGVEQYF.

The CDR3 bases are TGTGCCTGGAGTGCTCTCGGCACCATATATTTT. It specifies CAWSALGTIYF. The chain employs TRBV30 and TRBJ1-3; unclear D gene. The V gene's germline CDR1 is GTSNPN and CDR2 SVGIG (reference sequence). The ends were cut back, 1 base at V and 9 bases at J, with 7 bases in the middle. CDR3 size: 11 residues.

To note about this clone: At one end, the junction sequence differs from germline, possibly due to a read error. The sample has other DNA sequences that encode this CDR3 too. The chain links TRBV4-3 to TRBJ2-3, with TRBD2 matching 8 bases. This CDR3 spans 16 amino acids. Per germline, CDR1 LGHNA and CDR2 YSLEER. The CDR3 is CASSQAPRRGGDTQYF. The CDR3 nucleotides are TGCGCCAGCAGCCAAGCCCCCCGTCGGGGGGGAGATACGCAGTATTTC.

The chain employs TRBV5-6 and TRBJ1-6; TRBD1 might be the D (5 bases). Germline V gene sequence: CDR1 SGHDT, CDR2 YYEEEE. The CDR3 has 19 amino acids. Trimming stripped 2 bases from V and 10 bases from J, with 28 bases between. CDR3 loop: CASSFQLIVSGLGRSPLHF. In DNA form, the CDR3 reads TGTGCCAGCAGCTTCCAACTAATCGTTTCAGGGCTCGGTAGGTCACCCCTCCACTTT.

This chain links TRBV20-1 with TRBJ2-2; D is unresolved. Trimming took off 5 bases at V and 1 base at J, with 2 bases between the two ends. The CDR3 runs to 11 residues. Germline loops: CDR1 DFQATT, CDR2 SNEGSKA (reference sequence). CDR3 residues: CSAQNTGELFF. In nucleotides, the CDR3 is TGCAGTGCTCAGAACACCGGGGAGCTGTTTTTT.

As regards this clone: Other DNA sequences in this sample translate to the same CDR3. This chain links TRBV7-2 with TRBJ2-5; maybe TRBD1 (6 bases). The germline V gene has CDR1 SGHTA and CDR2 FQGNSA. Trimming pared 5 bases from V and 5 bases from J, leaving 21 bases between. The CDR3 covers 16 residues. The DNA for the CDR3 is TGTGCCAGCAGCCCTCAAGGACAGACCGCTCAGGAGACCCAGTACTTC. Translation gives CASSPQGQTAQETQYF.

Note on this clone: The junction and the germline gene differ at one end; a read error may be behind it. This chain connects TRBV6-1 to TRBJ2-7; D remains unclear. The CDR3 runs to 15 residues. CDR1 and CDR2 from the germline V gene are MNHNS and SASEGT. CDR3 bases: TGTGCCAGCAGCGAAGCGCTTCGAAGAGCCTACGAGCAGTACTTC. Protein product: CASSEALRRAYEQYF.

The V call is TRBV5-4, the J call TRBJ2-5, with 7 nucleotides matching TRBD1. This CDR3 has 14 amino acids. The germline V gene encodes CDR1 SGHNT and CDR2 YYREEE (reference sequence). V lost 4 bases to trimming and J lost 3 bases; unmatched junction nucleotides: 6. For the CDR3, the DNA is TGTGCCAGCAGCGGGGGACAGTGGGAAGAGACCCAGTACTTC. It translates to CASSGGQWEETQYF.

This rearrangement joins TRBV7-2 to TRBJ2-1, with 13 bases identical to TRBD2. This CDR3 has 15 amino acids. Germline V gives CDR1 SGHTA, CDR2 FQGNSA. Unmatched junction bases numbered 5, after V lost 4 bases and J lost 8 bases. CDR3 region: CASSWTSGRLHEQFF. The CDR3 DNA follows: TGTGCCAGCAGCTGGACTAGCGGGAGACTCCATGAGCAGTTCTTC.

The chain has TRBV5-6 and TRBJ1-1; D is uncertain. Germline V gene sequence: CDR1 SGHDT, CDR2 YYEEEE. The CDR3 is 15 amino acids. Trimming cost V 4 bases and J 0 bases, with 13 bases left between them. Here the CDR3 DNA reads TGTGCCAGCAGCCCTGGGTGGCAGGTGAACACTGAAGCTTTCTTT. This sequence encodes CASSPGWQVNTEAFF.

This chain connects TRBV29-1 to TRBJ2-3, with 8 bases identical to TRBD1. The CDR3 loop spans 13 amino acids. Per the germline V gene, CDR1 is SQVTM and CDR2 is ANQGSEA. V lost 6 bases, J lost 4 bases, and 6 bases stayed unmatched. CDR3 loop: CSVGLRGPDTQYF. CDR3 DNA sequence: TGCAGCGTCGGACTCAGGGGGCCAGATACGCAGTATTTT.

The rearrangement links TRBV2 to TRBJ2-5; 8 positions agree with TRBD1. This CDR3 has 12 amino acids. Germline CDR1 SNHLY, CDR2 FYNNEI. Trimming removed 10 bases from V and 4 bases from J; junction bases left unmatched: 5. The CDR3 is CATQGVGETQYF. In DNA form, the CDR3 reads TGTGCCACACAGGGGGTCGGAGAGACCCAGTACTTC. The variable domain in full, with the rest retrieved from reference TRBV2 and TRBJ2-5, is EPEVTQTPSHQVTQMGQEVILRCVPISNHLYFYWYRQILGQKVEFLVSFYNNEISEKSEIFDDQFSVERPDGSNFTLKIRSTKLEDSAMYFCATQGVGETQYFGPGTRLLVL.

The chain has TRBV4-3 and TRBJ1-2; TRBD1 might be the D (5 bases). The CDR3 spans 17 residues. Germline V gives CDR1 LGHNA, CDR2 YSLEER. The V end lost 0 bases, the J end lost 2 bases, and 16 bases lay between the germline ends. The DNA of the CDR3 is TGCGCCAGCAGCCAAGATTACAGGACAAGATCCAACTATGGCTACACCTTC. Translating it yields CASSQDYRTRSNYGYTF.

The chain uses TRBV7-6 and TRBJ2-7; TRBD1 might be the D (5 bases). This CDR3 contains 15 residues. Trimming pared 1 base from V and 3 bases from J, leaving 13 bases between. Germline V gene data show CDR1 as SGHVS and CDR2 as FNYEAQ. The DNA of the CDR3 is TGTGCCAGCAGCTTAGACCCGACAGCCAACTACGAGCAGTACTTC. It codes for CASSLDPTANYEQYF. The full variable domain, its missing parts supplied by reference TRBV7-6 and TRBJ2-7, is GAGVSQSPRYKVTKRGQDVALRCDPISGHVSLYWYRQALGQGPEFLTYFNYEAQQDKSGLPNDRFSAERPEGSISTLTIQRTEQRDSAMYRCASSLDPTANYEQYFGPGTRLTVT.

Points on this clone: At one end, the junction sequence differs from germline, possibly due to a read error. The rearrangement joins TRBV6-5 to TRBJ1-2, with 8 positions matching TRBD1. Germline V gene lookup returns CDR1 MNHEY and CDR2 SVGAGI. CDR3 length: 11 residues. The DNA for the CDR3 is TGTGTCAGCACAGGGGGCTATGGCTACACCTTC. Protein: CVSTGGYGYTF.